This section outlines one TCR beta chain sequence together with its context. The target of this receptor is not known. Qualities for individual bases were not recorded, and no much larger clone is one base off. Library preparation used 5' RACE. This sample was sequenced with an Illumina HiSeq 2500. A second 7 to 11 cycle PCR used a sample-barcoded 5' primer and a J-beta primer mix. A template-switch 5' adaptor carrying 12 random nucleotides introduced a unique molecular identifier onto each TCR beta cDNA molecule. At least 2.5 million CDR3-containing paired-end reads were obtained from each sample. All of the RNA was converted into first-strand cDNA using the Mint cDNA synthesis kit, with a TRBC-specific oligonucleotide serving as the primer. Following uracil-DNA glycosylase treatment, a first 18-cycle PCR with universal primers M1SS and BC2_uni_R was performed on all cDNA. For the original study's pipeline: For normalization, 1 million high-quality reads were randomly selected from each sample, with every read carrying a distinct molecular identifier. Reads with shared molecular identifiers were discarded instead of being binned into consensus sequences. MiTCR, with a Q25 quality threshold and the strictest error-elimination algorithm, was used for CDR3 identification, clonotype clustering and error correction. A nonparametric unseen species model with Euler transformation was used to estimate lower-bound total TCR beta diversity. TCRdb passed the public sequencing reads through fastp at Q25 and MiXCR, retaining productive beta sequences. Each record represents a unique CDR3 protein, reported with the most common genes and DNA among its rows. Here the V and J calls rest on TCRdb's processing, not on the authors' analysis. The table for this sample lists around 520,000 distinct CDR3 sequences; roughly a quarter of them were counted only once. The top ten hold under 4.5% of the sample.

The sample belongs to a study of blood T cells in healthy people across ages (dated by TCRdb to 2014 to 2015). With regard to the full study: In model experiments, roughly one uniquely barcoded TCR beta cDNA molecule per two T cells was captured by template switching. For two donors (one aged 18 to 29 and one aged 80 or older), the study analyzed two additional independent replicas of 1 million unique cDNA reads from the same blood draw. Using deep sequencing normalized with unique cDNA molecular identifiers, the study measured how TCR beta repertoire diversity changes with age. The donors were split into four age groups: young (average about 16 years), middle-aged (about 40), aged (about 62) and long-lived (over 75).

The CDR3 runs 12 residues from the cysteine to the phenylalanine. The only DNA kept is the CDR3, 36 bases in frame from the first base. V and J are truncated by 2 bases and 6 bases respectively, leaving an intervening sequence of 4 bases. The germline V gene supplies CDR1 LGHNT and CDR2 FRNRAP. Overall study outcomes, separate from this receptor: The percentage of naive T cells measured by flow cytometry correlated strongly with observed TCR beta diversity. As age increased, observed TCR beta diversity per million T cells dropped in a roughly linear way, and a significant reduction was already evident by age about 36. Because profiling used bulk unsorted PBMCs, naive and antigen-experienced compartments could not be compared conclusively. Compared with the aged group, the long-lived group had more naive CD4+ T cells, fewer expanded clones and increased TCR diversity, a pattern suggesting age selection. Estimates of total diversity based on one million sequenced T cells were considered lower bounds and underestimates. Because the CMV infection status of the donors was unknown, age-related changes in expanded clonotypes may potentially have been confounded.

Systemically healthy Caucasian individuals from Russia, 39 in total and aged 6 to 90 years, were included as donors. About 10 milliliters of peripheral blood were drawn from each donor into EDTA-treated Vacutainer tubes. PBMCs were isolated by Ficoll-Paque density-gradient centrifugation, with at least 7 million obtained per sample. Trizol reagent was used to extract total RNA from the PBMCs, yielding at least 6 micrograms per sample. For every donor, flow cytometry on a PBMC aliquot measured the percentage of naive CD45RAhigh/CD27high T cells. The sample also formed part of further work on T cells of mothers and their children. The second study's paper adds: Nine systemically healthy Caucasian individuals served as donors, namely three mothers together with their six children. cDNA synthesis consumed the entire amount of extracted RNA, loaded at about 1.5 ug RNA in each 15 ul reaction. In the second PCR, the M1S primer introduced both the sample barcodes and 2-4 random nucleotides. Each mother yielded over 8 million TCR beta CDR3 reads and each child some 3 million reads. In both related and unrelated pairs, thymic selection shapes the output of TCR recombination in a similar way, with inherited differences having only a minor effect. Related mother-child pairs always showed normalized repertoire overlap that was slightly higher than in unrelated mother-child pairs, though the difference was never significant. No persistent microchimeric T cell clones were found, with a detection sensitivity of roughly 92 clones per million clonotypes. Deep NGS was used in the study to compare the TCR beta repertoires of mothers and children and to look for features that separate related mother-child pairs from unrelated individuals. On average, the children were around 11 +/- 4 years old, while the mothers were about 40 +/- 4 years old. After adapters were ligated using NEBNext reagents, the libraries underwent 100+100 nt paired-end sequencing on an Illumina HiSeq 2000. To prevent cross-contamination, the mother and child libraries were prepared one month apart and sequenced in separate runs. For each donor, somewhere between roughly 450,000 and 2,000,000 distinct TCR beta clonotypes were identified. Naive TCR beta clonotypes were estimated from low-frequency clonotypes matched to each donor's FACS-determined naive share, without sorting.

The TCR comes from a boy aged 2-15 years in good health. The V and J genes are TRBV12-5 and TRBJ2-2; the D gene is not confidently resolved. Sequencing was done on a sample of blood. The DNA sequence follows: TGTGCTAGTGGTTTGCAGCCCGGGGAGCTGTTTTTT. It specifies CASGLQPGELFF. The entire variable domain, with the stretches around the CDR3 drawn from the reference TRBV12-5 and TRBJ2-2 proteins, is DARVTQTPRHKVTEMGQEVTMRCQPILGHNTVFWYRQTMMQGLELLAYFRNRAPLDDSGMPKDRFSAEMPDATLATLKIQPSEPRDSAVYFCASGLQPGELFFGEGSRLTVL.